The 20 T cell receptor beta chains below come from one sample, sequenced in a study of cytomegalovirus exposure and HLA in healthy donors. The PCR used 60 Vbeta and 13 Jbeta primers. Clones were read by immunoSEQ multiplex PCR, and TCRdb kept only the in-frame ones, dropping some. The sample has tens of thousands of clones, roughly 79% seen once. Material for sequencing was PBMCs. The receptor source for this set is a male donor in good health and CMV-seropositive.

The V and J genes are TRBV6-5 and TRBJ1-3, with unresolved D. CDR3 length equals 13 residues. Germline V gives CDR1 MNHEY, CDR2 SVGAGI. Trimming stripped 5 bases from V and 2 bases from J, with 7 bases between. CDR3 coding DNA: TGTGCCAGCAGTCCCTCGGCTGGAAACACCATATATTTT. This translates into CASSPSAGNTIYF.

V and J are TRBV15 and TRBJ1-2; TRBD1 is a possible D gene (5 bases). Germline-derived CDR1 and CDR2 are LNHNV and YYDKDF (reference sequence). CDR3 length equals 12 residues. V was cut by 1 base and J by 13 bases, with 13 bases left in between. The CDR3 nucleotides read TGTGCCACCAGCAGAGTCCGGGGGAGGGGCACCTTC. Encoded protein: CATSRVRGRGTF.

V gene TRBV5-6 combines with J gene TRBJ2-4, with D possibly matching TRBD1 (5 bases). This CDR3 comprises 14 residues. Germline-derived CDR1 and CDR2 are SGHDT and YYEEEE. The V and J ends lost 0 bases and 4 bases respectively, with 8 bases between them. The CDR3 DNA follows: TGTGCCAGCAGCTTGGGACAGCCAAAAAACATTCAGTACTTC. Translated: CASSLGQPKNIQYF.

The CDR3 DNA sequence: TGTGCCAGCTCACCTAACTACCAGGGGGGCACCGGGGAGCTGTTTTTT. This sequence encodes CASSPNYQGGTGELFF. The rearrangement links TRBV18 to TRBJ2-2; D may be TRBD1 (7 bases). The CDR3 totals 16 residues. V lost 3 bases and J lost 4, with 15 bases in between. CDR1 is KGHSH and CDR2 is LQKENI in the germline V gene.

This chain joins TRBV9 and TRBJ1-4; TRBD1 is a possible D gene (6 bases). This CDR3 contains 15 residues. V lost 0 bases, J lost 5 bases, and 11 bases lay in between. The V gene's germline CDR1 is SGDLS and CDR2 YYNGEE. The CDR3 DNA sequence: TGTGCCAGCAGCGTAGCCGGGGGGCCCAATGAAAAACTGTTTTTT. Its protein is CASSVAGGPNEKLFF.

In its sample, this clone was seen a few times. The chain couples TRBV28 to TRBJ1-4; no definite D call. The CDR3 contains 15 residues. Germline loops: CDR1 MDHEN, CDR2 SYDVKM. V lost 3 bases and J 0 bases, leaving 8 bases between the germline ends. The DNA for the CDR3 is TGTGCCAGCAGTTTGGTGGCTGCAACTAATGAAAAACTGTTTTTT. Translating gives CASSLVAATNEKLFF.

The chain carries TRBV4-1 and TRBJ1-1; D is unclear. The germline V and J ends were trimmed by 6 bases and 5 bases, with 7 bases remaining between them. Germline V lookup: CDR1 MGHRA, CDR2 YSYEKL. This CDR3 comprises 11 residues. In nucleotides, the CDR3 is TGCGCCAGCAGTCGCGGGACTGAAGCTTTCTTT. It translates to CASSRGTEAFF.

The chain is built from TRBV30 and TRBJ2-5; the D gene is possibly TRBD1 (6 bases). The V and J ends lost 2 bases and 2 bases respectively, with 9 bases between them. Germline CDR1 is GTSNPN and CDR2 is SVGIG (reference sequence). The CDR3 spans 13 residues. The CDR3 nucleotides read TGTGCCTGGAGTCTCGGACAGCAAGAGACCCAGTACTTC. It codes for CAWSLGQQETQYF.

The sample holds one count of this clone. The chain employs TRBV27 and TRBJ2-3, with 13 positions matching TRBD2. Germline CDR1 MNHEY, CDR2 SMNVEV (reference sequence). The CDR3 totals 15 residues. Trimming took 5 bases from V and 6 from J; bases not matched to a gene: 5. The CDR3: CASSPTSGGADTQYF. The CDR3 nucleotides read TGTGCCAGCAGTCCTACTAGCGGGGGGGCGGATACGCAGTATTTT.

The chain links TRBV27 to TRBJ2-1; 11 nucleotides agree with TRBD2. Germline V gene sequence: CDR1 MNHEY, CDR2 SMNVEV (reference sequence). V shed 7 bases, J shed 7 bases, and the junction held 6 bases outside the gene matches. The CDR3 is 14 amino acids. CDR3 sequence reads: CASKLAGVWNEQFF. CDR3 coding DNA: TGTGCCAGCAAACTAGCGGGAGTTTGGAATGAGCAGTTCTTC.

The rearrangement joins TRBV15 to TRBJ1-2, with D perhaps TRBD1 (6 bases). With 3 bases removed from V and 4 bases from J, the gap between germline ends came to 12 bases. CDR1 LNHNV and CDR2 YYDKDF come from the germline V gene (reference sequence). CDR3 size: 14 residues. For the CDR3, the DNA is TGTGCCACCAGCAGCCTAACAGGGTTCTATGGCTACACCTTC. It yields the protein CATSSLTGFYGYTF.

This chain connects TRBV5-4 to TRBJ1-2; D is undetermined. The V end lost 3 bases, the J end lost 5 bases, and 8 bases lay between the germline ends. The CDR3 covers 12 residues. The germline V gene has CDR1 SGHNT and CDR2 YYREEE (reference sequence). CDR3 protein: CASSSGDYGYTF. The CDR3 DNA sequence: TGTGCCAGCAGCTCCGGGGATTATGGCTACACCTTC.

The CDR3 nucleotides read TGCGCCAGCAGAATTGGCAGACTCAATGAAAAACTGTTTTTT. This sequence encodes CASRIGRLNEKLFF. The V gene is TRBV5-1, the J gene TRBJ1-4; D unresolved. The CDR3 runs to 14 residues. The germline V and J ends were trimmed by 5 bases and 5 bases, with 13 bases remaining between them. Germline-derived CDR1 and CDR2 are SGHRS and YFSETQ.

The chain joins TRBV6-5 to TRBJ2-3; D not certain. CDR1 is MNHEY and CDR2 is SVGAGI in the germline V gene. Trimming removed 3 bases from V and 2 bases from J, with 6 bases in between. This CDR3 has 13 residues. In DNA form, the CDR3 reads TGTGCCAGCAGTTATCTTTCCACAGATACGCAGTATTTT. Translation: CASSYLSTDTQYF.

This clone appeared a single time. CDR3 loop: CASSARGGSYEQYF. In DNA form, the CDR3 reads TGTGCCAGCAGCGCCAGAGGGGGTTCCTACGAGCAGTACTTC. The chain joins TRBV9 to TRBJ2-7; a weak D match, TRBD1 (6 bases). CDR1 is SGDLS and CDR2 is YYNGEE in the germline V gene. V lost 3 bases, J lost 1 base, and 11 bases lay in between. The CDR3 extends over 14 amino acids.

The CDR3 DNA is TGTGCCAGCAGCCCCAGGGGGACCTCCTACGAGCAGTACTTC. Translating it yields CASSPRGTSYEQYF. The chain links TRBV7-2 to TRBJ2-7; TRBD1 matches at 7 bases. CDR3 length: 14 amino acids. V lost 5 bases, J lost 0 bases, and 4 bases stayed unmatched. In germline, CDR1 is SGHTA, CDR2 FQGNSA. Full variable domain (remainder filled in from reference TRBV7-2 and TRBJ2-7): GAGVSQSPSNKVTEKGKDVELRCDPISGHTALYWYRQSLGQGLEFLIYFQGNSAPDKSGLPSDRFSAERTGGSVSTLTIQRTQQEDSAVYLCASSPRGTSYEQYFGPGTRLTVT.

V and J are TRBV19 and TRBJ1-2; D may be TRBD1 (5 bases). The V end lost 0 bases, the J end lost 4 bases, and 12 bases lay between the germline ends. Germline assignment: CDR1 LNHDA and CDR2 SQIVND (reference sequence). The CDR3 contains 15 residues. This chain's CDR3 is CASSIDTGSIYGYTF. The CDR3 DNA reads as TGTGCCAGTAGTATAGATACAGGTTCTATCTATGGCTACACCTTC.

The V gene is TRBV15, the J gene TRBJ2-7, with a possible D match to TRBD1 (6 bases). The V end was cut by 1 base, the J end by 3 bases, with 13 bases between. The CDR3 contains 15 residues. Looked up from germline, CDR1 is LNHNV and CDR2 is YYDKDF (reference sequence). The CDR3 sequence: CATSRGQGGGYEQYF. The CDR3 region has the DNA TGTGCCACCAGCAGAGGCCAAGGGGGTGGCTACGAGCAGTACTTC. The whole variable domain, filled in from reference TRBV15 and TRBJ2-7, reads DAMVIQNPRYQVTQFGKPVTLSCSQTLNHNVMYWYQQKSSQAPKLLFHYYDKDFNNEADTPDNFQSRRPNTSFCFLDIRSPGLGDTAMYLCATSRGQGGGYEQYFGPGTRLTVT.

This clone was observed once. The chain employs TRBV6-1 and TRBJ1-1; possibly TRBD1 for D (5 bases). Trimming removed 5 bases at V and 1 base at J, with 11 bases between. The CDR3 spans 14 residues. Germline CDR1 MNHNS, CDR2 SASEGT. CDR3 nucleotide sequence: TGTGCCAGCAGTCTGTCCGGGGGGAACACTGAAGCTTTCTTT. It is translated as CASSLSGGNTEAFF.

This clone has just one count. The V call is TRBV21-1, the J call TRBJ2-2; TRBD2 is taken as the D call from the table, unchecked against the DNA. TRBV21-1 is tagged as a pseudogene. CDR3 length equals 15 residues. The CDR3 region is CASSRRLANTGELFF. The DNA for the CDR3 is TGTGCCAGCAGCAGGAGACTAGCGAACACCGGGGAGCTGTTTTTT.